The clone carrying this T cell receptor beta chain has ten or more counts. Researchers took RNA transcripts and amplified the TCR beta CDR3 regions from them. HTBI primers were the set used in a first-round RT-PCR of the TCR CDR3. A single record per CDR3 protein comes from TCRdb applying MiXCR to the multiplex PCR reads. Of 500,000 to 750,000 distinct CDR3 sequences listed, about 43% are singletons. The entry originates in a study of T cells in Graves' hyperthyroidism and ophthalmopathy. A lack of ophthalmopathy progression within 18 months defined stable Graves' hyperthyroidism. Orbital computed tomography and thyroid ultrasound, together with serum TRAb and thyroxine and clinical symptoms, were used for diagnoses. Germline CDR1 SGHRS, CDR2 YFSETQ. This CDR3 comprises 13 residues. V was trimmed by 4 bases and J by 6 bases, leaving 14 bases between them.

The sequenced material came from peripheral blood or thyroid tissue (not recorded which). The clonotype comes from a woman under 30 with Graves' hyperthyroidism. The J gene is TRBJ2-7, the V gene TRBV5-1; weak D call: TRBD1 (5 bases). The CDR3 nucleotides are TGCGCCAGCAGCACCTACGGACAAGTCGAGCAGTACTTC. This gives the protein CASSTYGQVEQYF.